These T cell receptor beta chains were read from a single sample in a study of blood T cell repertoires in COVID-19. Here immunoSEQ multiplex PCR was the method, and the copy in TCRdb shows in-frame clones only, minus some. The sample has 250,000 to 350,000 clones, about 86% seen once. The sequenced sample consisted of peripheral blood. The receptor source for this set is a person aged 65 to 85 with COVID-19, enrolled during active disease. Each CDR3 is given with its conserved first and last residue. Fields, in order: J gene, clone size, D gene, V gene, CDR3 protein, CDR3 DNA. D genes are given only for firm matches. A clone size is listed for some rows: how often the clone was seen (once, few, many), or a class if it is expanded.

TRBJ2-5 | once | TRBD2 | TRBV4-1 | CASSQVLAGVGETQYF | TGCGCCAGCAGCCAGGTACTAGCGGGAGTTGGGGAGACCCAGTACTTC
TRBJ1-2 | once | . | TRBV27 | CASRIPGHGYTF | TGTGCCAGCAGAATCCCAGGCCATGGCTACACCTTC
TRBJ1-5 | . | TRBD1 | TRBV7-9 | CASSSGQGKPQHF | TGTGCCAGCAGCTCGGGACAGGGGAAGCCCCAGCATTTT
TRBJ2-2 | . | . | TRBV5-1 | CASSLEPNTGELFF | TGCGCCAGCAGCTTGGAGCCGAACACCGGGGAGCTGTTTTTT
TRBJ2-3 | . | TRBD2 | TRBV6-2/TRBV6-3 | CASSYPRLAGATDTQYF | TGTGCCAGCAGTTACCCCCGACTAGCGGGGGCCACAGATACGCAGTATTTT
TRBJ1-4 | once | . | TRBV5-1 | CASSLRDKGPTNEKLFF | TGCGCCAGCAGCTTGCGGGACAAGGGCCCTACTAATGAAAAACTGTTTTTT
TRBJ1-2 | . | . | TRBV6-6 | CASSRDGYTF | TGTGCCAGCAGCAGGGATGGCTACACCTTC
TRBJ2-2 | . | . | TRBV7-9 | CASSSPGQTYTGELFF | TGTGCCAGCAGCAGCCCTGGACAGACCTACACCGGGGAGCTGTTTTTT
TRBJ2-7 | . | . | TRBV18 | CASSPRQSYEQYF | TGTGCCAGCTCCCCGAGACAGTCCTACGAGCAGTACTTC
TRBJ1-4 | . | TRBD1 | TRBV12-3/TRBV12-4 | CASSLGQDEKLFF | TGTGCCAGCAGTCTGGGACAGGATGAAAAACTGTTTTTT
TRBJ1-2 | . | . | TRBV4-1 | CASRLTGGAFVGYTF | TGCGCCAGCAGGTTAACGGGGGGCGCGTTCGTGGGCTACACCTTC
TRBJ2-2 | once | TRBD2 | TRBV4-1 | CASSQAGSGGRNTGELFF | TGCGCCAGCAGCCAAGCAGGTAGCGGGGGCCGGAACACCGGGGAGCTGTTTTTT
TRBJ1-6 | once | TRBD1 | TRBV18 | CASSPGTGGGDGSPLHF | TGTGCCAGCTCACCCGGGACAGGTGGAGGTGATGGTTCACCCCTCCACTTT
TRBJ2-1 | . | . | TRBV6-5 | CASSLESPYNEQFF | TGTGCCAGCAGTTTAGAGAGCCCCTACAATGAGCAGTTCTTC
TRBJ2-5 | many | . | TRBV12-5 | CASAKQGLETQYF | TGTGCTAGTGCTAAGCAGGGGTTGGAGACCCAGTACTTC
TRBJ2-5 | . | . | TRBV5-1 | CASSSRVPLETQYF | TGCGCCAGCAGCTCCAGGGTCCCTTTGGAGACCCAGTACTTC
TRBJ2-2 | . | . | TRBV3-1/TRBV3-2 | CASSQDWGVVDTGELFF | TGTGCCAGCAGCCAAGATTGGGGAGTAGTCGACACCGGGGAGCTGTTTTTT